This T cell receptor (beta chain) is from a study of blood T cell repertoires in COVID-19. Trimming pared 2 bases from V and 9 bases from J, leaving 9 bases between. The CDR3 is 12 amino acids. The germline gives CDR1 SGHRS, CDR2 YFSETQ. Some clones are missing from TCRdb's copy, which holds only in-frame ones; the method was immunoSEQ multiplex PCR. The sample lists over 120,000 clones, more than 80% occurring once. Before being deemed recovered, Cohort 3 donors had two negative PCRs, clearance, or symptom resolution. This TCR came from a man aged 45-60 years who had recovered from COVID-19. Material for sequencing was PBMCs or T cells enriched from blood (not recorded which). J is TRBJ2-1 and V is TRBV5-1; the D gene is possibly TRBD2 (5 bases). CDR3 DNA sequence: TGCGCCAGCAGCTTTGACTATAGTGAGCAGTTCTTC. Translating it yields CASSFDYSEQFF. Looking up the rest from reference TRBV5-1 and TRBJ2-1 gives the full variable domain: KAGVTQTPRYLIKTRGQQVTLSCSPISGHRSVSWYQQTPGQGLQFLFEYFSETQRNKGNFPGRFSGRQFSNSRSEMNVSTLELGDSALYLCASSFDYSEQFFGPGTRLTVL.